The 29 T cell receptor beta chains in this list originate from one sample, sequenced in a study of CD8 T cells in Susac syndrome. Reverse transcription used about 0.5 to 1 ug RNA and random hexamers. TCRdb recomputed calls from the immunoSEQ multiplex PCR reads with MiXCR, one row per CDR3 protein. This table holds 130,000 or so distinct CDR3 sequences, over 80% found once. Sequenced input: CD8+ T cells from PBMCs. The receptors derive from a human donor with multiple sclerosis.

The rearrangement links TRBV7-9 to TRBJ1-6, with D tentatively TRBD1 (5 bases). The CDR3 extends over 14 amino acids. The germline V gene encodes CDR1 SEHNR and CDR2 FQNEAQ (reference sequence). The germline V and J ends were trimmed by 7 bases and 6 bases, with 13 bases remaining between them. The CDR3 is CASTFGGSNSPLHF. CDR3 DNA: TGTGCCAGCACATTTGGGGGGTCTAATTCACCCCTCCACTTT.

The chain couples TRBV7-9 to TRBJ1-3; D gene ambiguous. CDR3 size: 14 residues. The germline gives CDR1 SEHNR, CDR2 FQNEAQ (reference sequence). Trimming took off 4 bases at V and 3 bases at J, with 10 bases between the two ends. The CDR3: CASSSSGFGNTIYF. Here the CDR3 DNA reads TGTGCCAGCAGCTCCTCCGGGTTTGGAAACACCATATATTTT.

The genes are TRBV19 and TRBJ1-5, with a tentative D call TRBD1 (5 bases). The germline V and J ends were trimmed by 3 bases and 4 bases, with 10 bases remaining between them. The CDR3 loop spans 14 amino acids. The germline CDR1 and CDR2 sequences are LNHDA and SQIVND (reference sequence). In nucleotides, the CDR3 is TGTGCCAGTAGTATTGGGGGGTGGAATCAGCCCCAGCATTTT. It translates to CASSIGGWNQPQHF.

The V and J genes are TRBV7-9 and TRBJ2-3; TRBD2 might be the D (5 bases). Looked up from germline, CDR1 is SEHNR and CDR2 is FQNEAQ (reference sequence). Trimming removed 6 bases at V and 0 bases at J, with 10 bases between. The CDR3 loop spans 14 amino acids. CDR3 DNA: TGTGCCAGCAGACCACTAGATAGCACAGATACGCAGTATTTT. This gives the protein CASRPLDSTDTQYF.

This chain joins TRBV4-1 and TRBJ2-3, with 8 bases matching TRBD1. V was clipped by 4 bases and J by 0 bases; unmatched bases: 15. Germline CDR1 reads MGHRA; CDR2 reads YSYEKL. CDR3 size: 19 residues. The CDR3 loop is CASSLNPLGRGLSTDTQYF. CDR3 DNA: TGCGCCAGCAGCCTAAACCCCCTTGGCAGGGGGCTTAGCACAGATACGCAGTATTTT.

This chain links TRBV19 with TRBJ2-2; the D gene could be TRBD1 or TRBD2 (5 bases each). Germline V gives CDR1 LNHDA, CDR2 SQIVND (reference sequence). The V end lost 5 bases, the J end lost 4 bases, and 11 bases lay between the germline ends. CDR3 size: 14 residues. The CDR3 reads CASSLSGPTGELFF. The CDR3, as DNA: TGTGCCAGTAGTTTGTCGGGGCCCACCGGGGAGCTGTTTTTT.

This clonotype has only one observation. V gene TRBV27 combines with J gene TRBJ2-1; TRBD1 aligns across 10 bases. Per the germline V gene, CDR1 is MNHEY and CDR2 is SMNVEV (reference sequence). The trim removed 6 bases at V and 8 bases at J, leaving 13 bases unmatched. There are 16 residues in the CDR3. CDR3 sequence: CASRSAGTGAIDEQFF. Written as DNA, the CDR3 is TGTGCCAGCAGATCGGCCGGGACAGGGGCCATCGATGAGCAGTTCTTC.

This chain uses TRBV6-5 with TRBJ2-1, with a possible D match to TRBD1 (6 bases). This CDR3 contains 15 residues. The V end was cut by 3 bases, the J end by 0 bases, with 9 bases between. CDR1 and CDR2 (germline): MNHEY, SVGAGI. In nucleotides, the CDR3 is TGTGCCAGCAGTTATGGGGGCCTCTCCTACAATGAGCAGTTCTTC. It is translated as CASSYGGLSYNEQFF.

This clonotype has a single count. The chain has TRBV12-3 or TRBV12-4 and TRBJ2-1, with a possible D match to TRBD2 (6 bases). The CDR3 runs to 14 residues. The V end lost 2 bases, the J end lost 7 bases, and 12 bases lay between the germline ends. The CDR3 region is CASSLMSRGNEQFF. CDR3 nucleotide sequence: TGTGCCAGCAGTTTAATGTCTCGGGGGAATGAGCAGTTCTTC.

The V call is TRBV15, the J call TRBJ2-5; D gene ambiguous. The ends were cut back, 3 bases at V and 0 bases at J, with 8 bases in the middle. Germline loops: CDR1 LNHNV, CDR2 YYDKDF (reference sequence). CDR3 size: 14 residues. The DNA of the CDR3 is TGTGCCACCAGCAGCGAGAAGTACCAAGAGACCCAGTACTTC. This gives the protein CATSSEKYQETQYF.

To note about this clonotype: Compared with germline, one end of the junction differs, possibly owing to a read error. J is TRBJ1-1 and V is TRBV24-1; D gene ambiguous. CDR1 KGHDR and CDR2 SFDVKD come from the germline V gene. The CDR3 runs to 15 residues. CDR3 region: CATSDGKATPTEAFF. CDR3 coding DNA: TGTGCCACCAGTGATGGAAAAGCCACCCCAACTGAAGCTTTTTTT.

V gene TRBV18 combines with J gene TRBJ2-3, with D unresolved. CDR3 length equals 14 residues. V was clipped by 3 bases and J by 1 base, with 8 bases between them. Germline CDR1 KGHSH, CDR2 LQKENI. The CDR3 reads CASSPAQGTDTQYF. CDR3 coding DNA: TGTGCCAGCTCACCGGCCCAAGGCACAGATACGCAGTATTTT.

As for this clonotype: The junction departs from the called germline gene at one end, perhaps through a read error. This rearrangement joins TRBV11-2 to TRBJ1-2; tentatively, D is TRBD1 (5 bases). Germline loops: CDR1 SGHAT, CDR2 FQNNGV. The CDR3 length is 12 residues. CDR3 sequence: CANSSGTYGYTF. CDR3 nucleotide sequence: TGTGCCAACAGCTCCGGGACCTATGGCTACACCTTC.

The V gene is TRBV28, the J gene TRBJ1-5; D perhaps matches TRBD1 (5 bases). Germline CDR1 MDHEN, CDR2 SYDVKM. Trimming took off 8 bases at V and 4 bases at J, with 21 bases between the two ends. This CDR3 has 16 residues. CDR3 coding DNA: TGTGCCAGCCGAAATCATTACCGGGACGGTAATCAGCCCCAGCATTTT. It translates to CASRNHYRDGNQPQHF.

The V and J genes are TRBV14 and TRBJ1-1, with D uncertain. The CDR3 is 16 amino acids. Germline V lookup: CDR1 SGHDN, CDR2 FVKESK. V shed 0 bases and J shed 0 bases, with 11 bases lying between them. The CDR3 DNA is TGTGCCAGCAGCCAAGAATTAAACTCCATGAACACTGAAGCTTTCTTT. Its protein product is CASSQELNSMNTEAFF.

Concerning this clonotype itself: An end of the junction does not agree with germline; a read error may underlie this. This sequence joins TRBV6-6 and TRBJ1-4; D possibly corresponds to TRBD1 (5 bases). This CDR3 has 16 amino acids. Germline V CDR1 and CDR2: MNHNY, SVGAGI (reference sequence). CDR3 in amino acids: CAGSYTGPRGEEKLFF. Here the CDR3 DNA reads TGTGCCGGCAGTTACACGGGCCCCCGAGGGGAGGAAAAACTGTTTTTT.

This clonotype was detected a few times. CDR3 nucleotides: TGTGCCAGCAGCTTCCTTAGCGGGGGGGGAGCGAAGACCACAGATACGCAGTATTTT. The encoded protein is CASSFLSGGGAKTTDTQYF. This chain connects TRBV7-9 to TRBJ2-3; 11 bases are shared with TRBD2. V lost 3 bases, J lost 2 bases, and 13 bases stayed unmatched. The CDR3 covers 19 residues. Germline V lookup: CDR1 SEHNR, CDR2 FQNEAQ (reference sequence).

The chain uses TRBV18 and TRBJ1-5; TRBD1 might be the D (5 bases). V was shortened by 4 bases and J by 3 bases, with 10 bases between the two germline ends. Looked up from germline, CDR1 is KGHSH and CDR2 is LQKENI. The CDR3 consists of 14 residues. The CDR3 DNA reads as TGTGCCAGCTCACAGCAGGGAGTCAATCAGCCCCAGCATTTT. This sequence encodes CASSQQGVNQPQHF.

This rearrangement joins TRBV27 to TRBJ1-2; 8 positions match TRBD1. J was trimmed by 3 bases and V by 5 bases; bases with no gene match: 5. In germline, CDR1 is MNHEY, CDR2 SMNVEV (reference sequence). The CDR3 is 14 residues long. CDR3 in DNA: TGTGCCAGCAGTGACAGGGGCTTTCACTATGGCTACACCTTC. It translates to CASSDRGFHYGYTF.

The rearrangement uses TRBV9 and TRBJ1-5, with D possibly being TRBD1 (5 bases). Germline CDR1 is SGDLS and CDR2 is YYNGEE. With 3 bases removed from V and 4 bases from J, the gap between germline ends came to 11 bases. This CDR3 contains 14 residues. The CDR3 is CASSADRVNQPQHF. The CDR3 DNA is TGTGCCAGCAGCGCCGACAGAGTAAATCAGCCCCAGCATTTT.

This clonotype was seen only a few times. The CDR3 sequence: CASSRWGGPAFF. The CDR3 bases are TGTGCCAGCAGCCGATGGGGGGGGCCGGCTTTCTTT. This rearrangement joins TRBV13 to TRBJ1-1; perhaps TRBD1 as D (6 bases). This CDR3 region has 12 residues. Trimming stripped 5 bases from V and 11 bases from J, with 15 bases between. Germline-derived CDR1 and CDR2 are PRHDT and FYEKMQ (reference sequence).

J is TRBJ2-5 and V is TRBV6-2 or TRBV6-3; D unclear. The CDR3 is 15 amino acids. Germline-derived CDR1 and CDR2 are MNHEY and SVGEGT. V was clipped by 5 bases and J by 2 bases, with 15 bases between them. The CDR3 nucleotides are TGTGCCAGCAGTCCCTGGGTCTCCCCTCAAGAGACCCAGTACTTC. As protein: CASSPWVSPQETQYF.

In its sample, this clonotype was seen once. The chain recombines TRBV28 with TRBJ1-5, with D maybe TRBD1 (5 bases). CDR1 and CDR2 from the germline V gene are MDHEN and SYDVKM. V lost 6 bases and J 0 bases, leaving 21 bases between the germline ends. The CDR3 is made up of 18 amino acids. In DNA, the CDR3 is TGTGCCAGCAGCCTTGGGGCAGGGATCGGGTATAGCAATCAGCCCCAGCATTTT. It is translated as CASSLGAGIGYSNQPQHF.

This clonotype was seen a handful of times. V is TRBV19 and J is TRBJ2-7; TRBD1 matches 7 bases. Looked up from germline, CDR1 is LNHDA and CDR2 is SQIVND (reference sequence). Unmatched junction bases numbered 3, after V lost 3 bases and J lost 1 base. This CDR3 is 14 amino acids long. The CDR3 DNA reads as TGTGCCAGTAGTATCAACAGGGGATCCTACGAGCAGTACTTC. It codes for CASSINRGSYEQYF.

CDR3 nucleotide sequence: TGTGCCAGCAGTTTCATGGGTACGGATACGCAGTATTTT. Its translation is CASSFMGTDTQYF. The V call is TRBV12-3 or TRBV12-4, the J call TRBJ2-3; no definite D call. The CDR3 is made up of 13 amino acids. V was trimmed by 3 bases and J by 6 bases, leaving 10 bases between them.

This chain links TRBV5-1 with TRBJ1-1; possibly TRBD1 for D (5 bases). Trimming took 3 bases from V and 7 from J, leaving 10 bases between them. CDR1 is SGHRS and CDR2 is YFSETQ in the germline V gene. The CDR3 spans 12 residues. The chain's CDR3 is CASSWGGDEAFF. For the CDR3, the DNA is TGCGCCAGCAGCTGGGGGGGAGATGAAGCTTTCTTT.

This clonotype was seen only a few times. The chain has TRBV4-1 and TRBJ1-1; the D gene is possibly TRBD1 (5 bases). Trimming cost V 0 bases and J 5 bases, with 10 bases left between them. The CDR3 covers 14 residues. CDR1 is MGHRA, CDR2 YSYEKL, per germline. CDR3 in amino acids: CASSQDPGITEAFF. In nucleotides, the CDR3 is TGCGCCAGCAGCCAAGACCCAGGGATTACTGAAGCTTTCTTT.

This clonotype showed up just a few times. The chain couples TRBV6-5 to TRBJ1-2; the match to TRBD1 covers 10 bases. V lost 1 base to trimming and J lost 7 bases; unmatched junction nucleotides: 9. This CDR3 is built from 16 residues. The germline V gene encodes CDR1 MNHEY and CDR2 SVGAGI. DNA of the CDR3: TGTGCCAGCAGTTACTACCCGACAGGGGGCATAGGTGGCTACACCTTC. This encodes CASSYYPTGGIGGYTF.

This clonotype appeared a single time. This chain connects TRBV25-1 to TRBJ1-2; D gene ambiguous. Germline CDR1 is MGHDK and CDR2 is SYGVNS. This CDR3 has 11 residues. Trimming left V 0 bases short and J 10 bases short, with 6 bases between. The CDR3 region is CASSEYGVYTF. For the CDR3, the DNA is TGTGCCAGCAGTGAATACGGCGTCTACACCTTC.